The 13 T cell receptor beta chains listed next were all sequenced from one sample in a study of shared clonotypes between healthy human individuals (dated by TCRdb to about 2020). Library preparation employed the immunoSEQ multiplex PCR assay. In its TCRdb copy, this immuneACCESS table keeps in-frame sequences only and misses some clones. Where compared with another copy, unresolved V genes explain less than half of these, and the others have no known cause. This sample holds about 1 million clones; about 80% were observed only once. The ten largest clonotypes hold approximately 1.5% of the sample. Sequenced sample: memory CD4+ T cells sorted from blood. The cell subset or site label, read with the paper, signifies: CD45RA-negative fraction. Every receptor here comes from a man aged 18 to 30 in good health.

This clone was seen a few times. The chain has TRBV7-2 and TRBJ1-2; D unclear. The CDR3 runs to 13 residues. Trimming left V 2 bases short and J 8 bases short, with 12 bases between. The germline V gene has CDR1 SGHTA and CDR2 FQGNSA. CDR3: CASSLKSGSGYTF. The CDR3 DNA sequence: TGTGCCAGCAGCTTAAAGTCGGGGAGCGGCTACACCTTC.

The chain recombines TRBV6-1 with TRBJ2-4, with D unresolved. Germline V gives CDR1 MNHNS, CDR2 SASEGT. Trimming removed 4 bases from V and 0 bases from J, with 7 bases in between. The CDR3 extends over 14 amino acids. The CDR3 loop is CASSATIAKNIQYF. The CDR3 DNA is TGTGCCAGCAGTGCCACAATAGCCAAAAACATTCAGTACTTC.

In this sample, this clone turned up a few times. Here the CDR3 DNA reads TGTGCCAGCAGTGGACTAGCGGGAGGGCCGGAGACCCAGTACTTC. Its protein is CASSGLAGGPETQYF. The J gene is TRBJ2-5, the V gene TRBV2; TRBD2 aligns across 14 bases. V lost 4 bases, J lost 5 bases, and 3 bases stayed unmatched. CDR1 and CDR2 (germline): SNHLY, FYNNEI. This CDR3 comprises 15 residues.

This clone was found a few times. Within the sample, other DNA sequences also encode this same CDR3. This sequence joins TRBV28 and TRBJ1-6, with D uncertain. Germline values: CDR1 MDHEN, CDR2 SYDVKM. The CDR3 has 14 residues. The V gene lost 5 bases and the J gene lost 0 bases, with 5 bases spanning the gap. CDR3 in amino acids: CASSLSSYNSPLHF. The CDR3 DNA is TGTGCCAGCAGTCTAAGCTCCTATAATTCACCCCTCCACTTT.

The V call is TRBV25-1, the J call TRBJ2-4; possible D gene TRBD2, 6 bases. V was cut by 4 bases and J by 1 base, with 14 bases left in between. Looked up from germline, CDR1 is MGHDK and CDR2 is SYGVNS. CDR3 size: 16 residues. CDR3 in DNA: TGTGCCAGCAGTGGACGGGGCGCGGGGGCCAAAAACATTCAGTACTTC. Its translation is CASSGRGAGAKNIQYF.

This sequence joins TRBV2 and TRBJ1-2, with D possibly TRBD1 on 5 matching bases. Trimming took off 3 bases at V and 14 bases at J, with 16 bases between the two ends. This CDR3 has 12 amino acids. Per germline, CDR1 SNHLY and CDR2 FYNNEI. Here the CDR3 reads CASSETRQRRTF. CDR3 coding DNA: TGTGCCAGCAGTGAGACGAGACAGCGAAGGACCTTC.

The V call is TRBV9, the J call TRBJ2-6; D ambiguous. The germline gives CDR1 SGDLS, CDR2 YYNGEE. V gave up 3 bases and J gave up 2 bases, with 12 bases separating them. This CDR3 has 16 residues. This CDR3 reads CASSALDTTGANVLTF. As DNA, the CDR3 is TGTGCCAGCAGCGCGCTAGATACTACTGGGGCCAACGTCCTGACTTTC.

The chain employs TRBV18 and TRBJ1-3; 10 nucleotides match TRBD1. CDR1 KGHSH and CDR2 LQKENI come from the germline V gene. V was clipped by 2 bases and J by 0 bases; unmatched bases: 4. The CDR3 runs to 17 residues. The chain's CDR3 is CASSPSRTGGSGNTIYF. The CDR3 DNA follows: TGTGCCAGCTCACCAAGTCGGACAGGGGGCTCTGGAAACACCATATATTTT. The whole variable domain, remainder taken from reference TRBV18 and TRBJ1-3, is NAGVMQNPRHLVRRRGQEARLRCSPMKGHSHVYWYRQLPEEGLKFMVYLQKENIIDESGMPKERFSAEFPKEGPSILRIQQVVRGDSAAYFCASSPSRTGGSGNTIYFGEGSWLTVV.

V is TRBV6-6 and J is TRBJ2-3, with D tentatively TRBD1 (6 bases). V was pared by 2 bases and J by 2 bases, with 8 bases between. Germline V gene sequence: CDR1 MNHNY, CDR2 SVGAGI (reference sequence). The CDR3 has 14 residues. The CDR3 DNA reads TGTGCCAGCAGTTACGGGACAATCACAGATACGCAGTATTTT. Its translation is CASSYGTITDTQYF.

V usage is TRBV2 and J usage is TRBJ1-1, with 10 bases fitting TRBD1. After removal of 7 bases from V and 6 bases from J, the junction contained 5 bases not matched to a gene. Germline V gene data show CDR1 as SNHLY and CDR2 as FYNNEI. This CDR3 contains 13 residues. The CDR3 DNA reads TGTGCCAGCAAAGGGACAGGGGTTTCTGAAGCTTTCTTT. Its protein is CASKGTGVSEAFF.

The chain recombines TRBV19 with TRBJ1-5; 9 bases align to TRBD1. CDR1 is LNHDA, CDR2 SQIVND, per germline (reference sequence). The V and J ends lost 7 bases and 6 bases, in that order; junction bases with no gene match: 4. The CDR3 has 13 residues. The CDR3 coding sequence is TGTGCCAGTATGGGACAGGGCGGTCAGCCCCAGCATTTT. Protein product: CASMGQGGQPQHF.

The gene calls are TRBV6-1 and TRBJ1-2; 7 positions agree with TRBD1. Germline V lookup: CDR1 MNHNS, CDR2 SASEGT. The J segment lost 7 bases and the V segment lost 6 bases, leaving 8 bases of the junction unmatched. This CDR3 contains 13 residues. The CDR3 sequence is CASRGQKMTGYTF. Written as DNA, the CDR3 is TGTGCCAGCAGGGGACAGAAAATGACTGGCTACACCTTC.

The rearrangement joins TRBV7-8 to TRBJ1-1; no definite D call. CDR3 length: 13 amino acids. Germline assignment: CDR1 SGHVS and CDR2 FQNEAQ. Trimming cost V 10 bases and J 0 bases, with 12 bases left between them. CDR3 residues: CATAPGLNTEAFF. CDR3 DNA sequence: TGTGCCACGGCCCCCGGATTGAACACTGAAGCTTTCTTT.